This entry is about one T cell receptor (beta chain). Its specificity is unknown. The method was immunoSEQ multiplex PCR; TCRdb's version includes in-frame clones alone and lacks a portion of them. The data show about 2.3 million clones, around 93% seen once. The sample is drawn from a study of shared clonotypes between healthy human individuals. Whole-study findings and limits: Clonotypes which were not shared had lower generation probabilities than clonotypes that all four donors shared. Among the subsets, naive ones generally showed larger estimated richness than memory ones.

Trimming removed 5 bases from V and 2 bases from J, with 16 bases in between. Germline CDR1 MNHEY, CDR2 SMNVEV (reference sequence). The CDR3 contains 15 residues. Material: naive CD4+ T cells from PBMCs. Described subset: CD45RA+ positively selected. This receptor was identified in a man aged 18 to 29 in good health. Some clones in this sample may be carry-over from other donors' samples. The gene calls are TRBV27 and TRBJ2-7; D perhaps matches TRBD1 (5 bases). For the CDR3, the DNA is TGTGCCAGCAGTCCAGGGCTTGGGGCCACCTACGAGCAGTACTTC. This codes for CASSPGLGATYEQYF.